This T cell receptor beta chain stems from a study of blood T cell repertoires in COVID-19. In the study's own analysis: Estimation of nucleated cell counts was performed using reference gene primer amplification. Profiling relied on immunoSEQ multiplex PCR, and the TCRdb table lists in-frame clones only, not all of them. V and J calls and clone size are those listed in that table; D and trimming were worked out from the DNA. The sample lists approximately 200,000 clones, 65% to 90% occurring once. This CDR3 comprises 11 residues. V lost 7 bases and J 2 bases, leaving 5 bases between the germline ends. Germline CDR1 SGHKS, CDR2 YYEKEE (reference sequence).

This chain links TRBV5-5 with TRBJ2-3, with D hard to call. The TCR originated in a woman aged 45-65 years with acute or convalescent COVID-19. Sequencing was done on a sample of peripheral blood. The CDR3 DNA is TGTGCCAGCGGGCCCACAGATACGCAGTATTTT. Translated, it gives CASGPTDTQYF.